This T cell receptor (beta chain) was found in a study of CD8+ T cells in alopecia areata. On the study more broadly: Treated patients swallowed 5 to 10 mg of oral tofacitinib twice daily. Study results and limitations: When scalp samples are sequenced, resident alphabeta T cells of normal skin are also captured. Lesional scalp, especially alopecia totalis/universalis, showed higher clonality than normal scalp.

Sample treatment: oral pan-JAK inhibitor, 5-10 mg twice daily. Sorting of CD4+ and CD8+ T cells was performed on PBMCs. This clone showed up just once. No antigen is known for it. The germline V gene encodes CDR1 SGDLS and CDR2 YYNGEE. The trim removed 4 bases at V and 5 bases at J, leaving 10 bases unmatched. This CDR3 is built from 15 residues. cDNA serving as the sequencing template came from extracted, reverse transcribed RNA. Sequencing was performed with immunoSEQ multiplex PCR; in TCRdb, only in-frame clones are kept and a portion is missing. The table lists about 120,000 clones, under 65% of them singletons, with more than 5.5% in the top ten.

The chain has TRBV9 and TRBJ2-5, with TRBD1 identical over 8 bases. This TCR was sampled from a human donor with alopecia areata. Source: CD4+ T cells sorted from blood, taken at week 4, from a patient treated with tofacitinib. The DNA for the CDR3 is TGTGCCAGCAGCCCCGGACAGGGTACTCAGGAGACCCAGTACTTC. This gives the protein CASSPGQGTQETQYF.